The clone carrying this T cell receptor (beta chain) was seen a few times. Antigen specificity is unknown. The record originates from a study of cytomegalovirus exposure and HLA in healthy donors. The PCR had 60 Vbeta and 13 Jbeta primers. The table came from immunoSEQ multiplex PCR; TCRdb's copy has only in-frame clones and leaves some out. Altogether approximately 160,000 clones are present, around four fifths being singletons, with the ten largest covering under 2%. This CDR3 is 15 amino acids long. Whole-study results and caveats: In an earlier analysis, productive rearrangement rates for most beta V segments clustered near 90% or 30%.

Sequencing was performed on PBMCs. The TCR sequence derives from a woman younger than 30 in good health and CMV-seronegative. The chain carries TRBV12-1 and TRBJ2-7; TRBD1, as called in the table, went unchecked against the DNA. TRBV12-1 is a documented pseudogene. The CDR3, as DNA: TGTGCCAGCAGCTTATGTGACAGGCATTCTTACGAGCAGTACTTC. Translated: CASSLCDRHSYEQYF.